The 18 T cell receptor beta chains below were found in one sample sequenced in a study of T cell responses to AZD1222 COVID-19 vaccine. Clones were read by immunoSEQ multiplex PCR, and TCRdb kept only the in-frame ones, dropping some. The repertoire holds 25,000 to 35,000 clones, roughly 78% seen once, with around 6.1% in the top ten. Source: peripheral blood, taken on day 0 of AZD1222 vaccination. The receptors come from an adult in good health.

The CDR3 is CASNPRDSVPGGYTF. CDR3 DNA: TGTGCCAGCAACCCCCGGGACAGTGTCCCCGGTGGCTACACCTTC. The rearrangement links TRBV6-5 to TRBJ1-2, with 7 bases matching TRBD1. Looked up from germline, CDR1 is MNHEY and CDR2 is SVGAGI. The CDR3 runs to 15 residues. V dropped 7 bases and J dropped 7; count of bases not matched to a gene: 15.

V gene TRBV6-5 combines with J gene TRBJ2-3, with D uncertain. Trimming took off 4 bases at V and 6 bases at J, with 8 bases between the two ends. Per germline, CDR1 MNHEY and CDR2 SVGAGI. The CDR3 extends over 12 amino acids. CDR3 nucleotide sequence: TGTGCCAGCAGTTCGAATTCGGATACGCAGTATTTT. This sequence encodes CASSSNSDTQYF.

CDR3 bases: TGTGCCAGCAGCCGGAAAAGACCGGGACTAGCGGGAGTGCAGGTCAACTTGCGCACCTACGAGCAGTACGTC. Protein: CASSRKRPGLAGVQVNLRTYEQYV. The rearrangement links TRBV7-8 to TRBJ2-7, with 14 bases that match TRBD2. Germline assignment: CDR1 SGHVS and CDR2 FQNEAQ. The CDR3 covers 24 residues. The junction had 29 bases not matched to a gene; V was cut back by 5 bases and J by 2 bases.

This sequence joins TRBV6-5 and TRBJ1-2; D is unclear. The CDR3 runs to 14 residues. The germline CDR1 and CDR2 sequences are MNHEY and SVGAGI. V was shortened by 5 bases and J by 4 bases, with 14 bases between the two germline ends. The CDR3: CASSLDKAPYGYTF. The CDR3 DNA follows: TGTGCCAGCAGTCTTGACAAGGCTCCCTATGGCTACACCTTC.

In DNA form, the CDR3 reads TGTGCCACCAAGTCCGGGAGGGCCACCGGTGAGACCCAGTACTTC. This gives the protein CATKSGRATGETQYF. V gene TRBV15 combines with J gene TRBJ2-5; TRBD2 matches at 8 bases. Germline V gives CDR1 LNHNV, CDR2 YYDKDF (reference sequence). The CDR3 covers 15 residues. The trim removed 7 bases at V and 5 bases at J, leaving 12 bases unmatched.

The CDR3 DNA reads as TGTGCCAGCAGCTTGAGGTGGCTAGCGGGAGGAGAGACCCAGTACTTC. Protein sequence: CASSLRWLAGGETQYF. This chain uses TRBV5-4 with TRBJ2-5; 11 positions agree with TRBD2. The CDR3 has 16 residues. The trim removed 1 base at V and 4 bases at J, leaving 6 bases unmatched. Per the germline V gene, CDR1 is SGHNT and CDR2 is YYREEE (reference sequence).

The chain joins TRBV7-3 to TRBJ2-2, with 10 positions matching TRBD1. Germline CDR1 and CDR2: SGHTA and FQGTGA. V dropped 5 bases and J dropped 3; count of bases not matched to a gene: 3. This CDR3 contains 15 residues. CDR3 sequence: CASSPGTGDTGELFF. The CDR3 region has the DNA TGTGCCAGCAGCCCCGGGACAGGGGACACCGGGGAGCTGTTTTTT.

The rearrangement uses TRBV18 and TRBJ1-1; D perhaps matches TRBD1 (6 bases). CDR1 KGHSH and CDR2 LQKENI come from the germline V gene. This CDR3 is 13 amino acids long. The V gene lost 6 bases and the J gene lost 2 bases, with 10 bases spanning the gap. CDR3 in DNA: TGTGCCAGCTCGGACAGTACTAACACTGAAGCTTTCTTT. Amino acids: CASSDSTNTEAFF.

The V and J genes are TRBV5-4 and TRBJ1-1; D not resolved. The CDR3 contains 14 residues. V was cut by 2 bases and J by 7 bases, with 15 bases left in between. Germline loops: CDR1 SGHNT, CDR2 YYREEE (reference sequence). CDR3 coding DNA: TGTGCCAGCAGCTTTACAGTGATACCGGATGAAGCTTTCTTT. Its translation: CASSFTVIPDEAFF.

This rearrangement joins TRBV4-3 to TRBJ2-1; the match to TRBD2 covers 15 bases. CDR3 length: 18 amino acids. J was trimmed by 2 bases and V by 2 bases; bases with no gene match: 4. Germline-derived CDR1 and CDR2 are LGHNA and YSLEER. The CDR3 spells CASSQRTSGRATYNEQFF. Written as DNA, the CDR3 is TGCGCCAGCAGCCAACGGACTAGCGGGAGGGCTACCTACAATGAGCAGTTCTTC.

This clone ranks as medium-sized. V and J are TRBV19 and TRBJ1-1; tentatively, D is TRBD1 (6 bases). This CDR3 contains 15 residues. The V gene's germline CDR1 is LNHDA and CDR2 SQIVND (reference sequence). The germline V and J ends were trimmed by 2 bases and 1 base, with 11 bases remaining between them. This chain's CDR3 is CASSIMWTENTEAFF. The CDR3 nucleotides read TGTGCCAGTAGTATAATGTGGACAGAGAACACTGAAGCTTTCTTT.

The CDR3 DNA sequence: TGTGCCAGCAGTCCCGGGACAGGGGTCAACATTCAGTACTTC. It yields the protein CASSPGTGVNIQYF. The J gene is TRBJ2-4, the V gene TRBV5-8, with TRBD1 identical over 10 bases. The CDR3 covers 14 residues. Trimming at V came to 5 bases and at J to 7 bases, leaving 6 bases not matched to a gene. From germline, CDR1 is SGHTS and CDR2 YDEGEE.

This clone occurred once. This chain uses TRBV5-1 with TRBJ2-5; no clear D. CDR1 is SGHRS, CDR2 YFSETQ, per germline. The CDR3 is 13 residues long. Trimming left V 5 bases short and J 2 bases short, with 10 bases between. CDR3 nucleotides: TGCGCCAGCAGGTTAAGCGAGCAAGAGACCCAGTACTTC. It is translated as CASRLSEQETQYF.

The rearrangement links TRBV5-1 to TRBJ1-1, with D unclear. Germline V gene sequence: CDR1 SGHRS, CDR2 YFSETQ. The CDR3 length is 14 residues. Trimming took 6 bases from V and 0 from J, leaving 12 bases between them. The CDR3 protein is CASTFDSVNTEAFF. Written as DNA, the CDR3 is TGCGCCAGCACGTTTGACTCAGTGAACACTGAAGCTTTCTTT.

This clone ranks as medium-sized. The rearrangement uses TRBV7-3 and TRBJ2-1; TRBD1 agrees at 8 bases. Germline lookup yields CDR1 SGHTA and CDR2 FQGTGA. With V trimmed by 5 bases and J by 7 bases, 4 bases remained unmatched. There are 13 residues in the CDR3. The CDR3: CASSPDRANEQFF. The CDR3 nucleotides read TGTGCCAGCAGCCCGGACAGGGCAAATGAGCAGTTCTTC.

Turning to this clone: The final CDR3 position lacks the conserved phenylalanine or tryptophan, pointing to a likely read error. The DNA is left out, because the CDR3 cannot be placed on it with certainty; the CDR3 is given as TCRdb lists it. The CDR3 reads CASRPGRRI. V usage is TRBV10-1 and J usage is TRBJ1-5. The CDR3 length equals 9 residues, ends included. Germline values: CDR1 WNHNN, CDR2 SYGVQD (reference sequence).

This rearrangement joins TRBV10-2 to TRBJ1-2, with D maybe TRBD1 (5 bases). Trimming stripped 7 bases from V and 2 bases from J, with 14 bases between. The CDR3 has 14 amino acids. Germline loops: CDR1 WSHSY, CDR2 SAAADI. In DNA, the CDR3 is TGCGCCAGCATCGGGGCCAGCAGAAACTATGGCTACACCTTC. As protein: CASIGASRNYGYTF.

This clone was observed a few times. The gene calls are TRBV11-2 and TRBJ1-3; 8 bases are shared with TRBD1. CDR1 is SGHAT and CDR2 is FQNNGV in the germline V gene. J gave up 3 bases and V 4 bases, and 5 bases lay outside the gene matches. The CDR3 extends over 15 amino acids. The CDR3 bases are TGTGCCAGCAGCTCCCAGACAGGGGTTGGAAACACCATATATTTT. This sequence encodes CASSSQTGVGNTIYF. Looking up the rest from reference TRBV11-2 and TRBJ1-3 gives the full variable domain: EAGVAQSPRYKIIEKRQSVAFWCNPISGHATLYWYQQILGQGPKLLIQFQNNGVVDDSQLPKDRFSAERLKGVDSTLKIQPAKLEDSAVYLCASSSQTGVGNTIYFGEGSWLTVV.